Sequencing of this T cell receptor (beta chain) was carried out in a study of PD-L1 blockade in urothelial cancer. Overall study context: Male sex and bladder-origin urothelial cancer characterized about 85% of the 29 patients.

V lost 4 bases and J 0 bases, leaving 12 bases between the germline ends. Germline values: CDR1 SQVTM, CDR2 ANQGSEA. This CDR3 region has 14 residues. As to time point: pretreatment peripheral blood. Patients had locally advanced or metastatic urothelial carcinoma. Per patient, between 1 and 8 samples were collected at pretreatment and on-treatment time points. Method: immunoSEQ multiplex PCR; TCRdb's copy keeps in-frame clones and lacks some. This sample carries about 70,000 clones, 75% to 90% of them seen once, and the ten largest clones take 3.5% to 5.5%. V usage is TRBV29-1 and J usage is TRBJ1-1; D gene ambiguous. The TCR originated in a man aged 70 or older with urothelial cancer. The source was PBMCs, collected around atezolizumab (anti-PD-L1) treatment. CDR3 sequence: CSVAEAGLNTEAFF. In nucleotides, the CDR3 is TGCAGCGTTGCGGAGGCCGGCCTGAACACTGAAGCTTTCTTT.